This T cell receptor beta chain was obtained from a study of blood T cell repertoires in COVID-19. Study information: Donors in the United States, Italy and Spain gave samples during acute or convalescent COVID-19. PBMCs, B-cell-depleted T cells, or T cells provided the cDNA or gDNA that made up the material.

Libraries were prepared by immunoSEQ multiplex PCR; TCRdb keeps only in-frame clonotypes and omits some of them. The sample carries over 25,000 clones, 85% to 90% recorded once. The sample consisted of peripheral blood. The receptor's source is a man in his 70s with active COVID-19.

The DNA for the CDR3 is TGTGCCAGCAGCCCCGCAACTAATGAAAAACTGTTTTTT. Translated: CASSPATNEKLFF. The gene calls are TRBV6-2 or TRBV6-3 and TRBJ1-4; D not certain. The CDR3 covers 13 residues. Germline lookup yields CDR1 MNHEY and CDR2 SVGEGT. Trimming took 6 bases from V and 0 from J, leaving 5 bases between them.